This TCR beta chain was found in a study of shared clonotypes between healthy human individuals. Repertoires were generated with immunoSEQ multiplex PCR, while TCRdb's copy carries only in-frame clones and drops some. The sample contains approximately 940,000 clones, 76% of which appear only once. The split of CD4+ cells yielded CD45RA+ naive and CD45RA-negative memory subsets. CDR1 KGHSH and CDR2 LQKENI come from the germline V gene. CDR3 length: 16 residues. V lost 6 bases and J lost 9; bases outside the gene matches: 9. Sequencing was done on a sample of memory CD4+ T cells sorted from blood. Described subset: CD45RA-negative fraction. The TCR originated in a man between 18 and 29 years old in good health. J is TRBJ2-1 and V is TRBV18; 15 nucleotides align to TRBD2. CDR3 bases: TGTGCCAGCTCCCCCGGGACTAGCGGGAGGTCCACTGAGCAGTTCTTC. Encoded protein: CASSPGTSGRSTEQFF.